These T cell receptor beta chains were read from a single sample in a study of cytomegalovirus exposure and HLA in healthy donors. Assay used: immunoSEQ multiplex PCR; TCRdb lists only in-frame clones, some missing. The table lists more than 95,000 clones, about 70% of them singletons. Sequenced input: PBMCs. Source of these receptors: a female donor in good health and CMV-seropositive. CDR3s include the opening cysteine and the closing phenylalanine or tryptophan. A D gene is named only where the DNA matches it firmly. Size values are once, few and many counts, or a class for expanded clones, and some rows have none.

D gene | clone size | J gene | V gene | CDR3 protein | CDR3 DNA
TRBD1 | . | TRBJ1-1 | TRBV29-1 | CSVGVVGTGGWRGAFF | TGCAGCGTTGGGGTGGTAGGGACAGGGGGCTGGAGGGGAGCTTTCTTT
TRBD1 | . | TRBJ2-2 | TRBV15 | CATGTGGEAGELFF | TGTGCCACCGGGACAGGGGGCGAGGCCGGGGAGCTGTTTTTT
TRBD2 | . | TRBJ2-5 | TRBV29-1 | CSVGLAVQETQYF | TGCAGCGTTGGGCTAGCGGTACAAGAGACCCAGTACTTC
. | few | TRBJ2-2 | TRBV10-2 | CASSEDLNTGELFF | TGCGCCAGCAGTGAGGACTTGAACACCGGGGAGCTGTTTTTT
. | . | TRBJ1-5 | TRBV7-9 | CASSLPDQPQHF | TGTGCCAGCAGCCTCCCCGATCAGCCCCAGCATTTT
. | few | TRBJ1-4 | TRBV4-3 | CASSQDKIGGSEKLFF | TGCGCCAGCAGCCAAGATAAAATAGGGGGAAGTGAAAAACTGTTTTTT
TRBD1 | . | TRBJ1-2 | TRBV4-3 | CASSQDEQGTYYGYTF | TGCGCCAGCAGCCAAGATGAACAGGGGACTTACTATGGCTACACCTTC
TRBD1 | . | TRBJ1-4 | TRBV28 | CASRQGNEKLFF | TGTGCCTCCCGACAGGGTAATGAAAAACTGTTTTTT
. | few | TRBJ1-2 | TRBV7-2 | CASSSLTGPLGYTF | TGTGCCAGCAGCTCCCTGACAGGACCCTTGGGCTACACCTTC
. | . | TRBJ1-1 | TRBV7-2 | CASSLIRGDGTEAFF | TGTGCCAGCAGCTTGATCAGGGGAGATGGAACTGAAGCTTTCTTT
. | . | TRBJ2-7 | TRBV28 | CASSLGVLDSYEQYF | TGTGCCAGCAGTTTAGGAGTTTTAGACTCCTACGAGCAGTACTTC
. | . | TRBJ1-1 | TRBV7-6 | CASSLESYTEAFF | TGTGCCAGCAGCTTAGAATCTTACACTGAAGCTTTCTTT
. | . | TRBJ1-2 | TRBV19 | CASSLAGAYGYTF | TGTGCCAGTAGTTTAGCAGGGGCGTATGGCTACACCTTC
TRBD1 | . | TRBJ1-3 | TRBV10-3 | CAIRSGGGASGNTIYF | TGTGCCATCAGATCTGGAGGGGGCGCCTCTGGAAACACCATATATTTT
. | . | TRBJ1-1 | TRBV18 | CASSPRGEATEAFF | TGTGCCAGCTCACCGCGGGGGGAGGCGACTGAAGCTTTCTTT
. | . | TRBJ1-1 | TRBV14 | CASSRGFRETEAFF | TGTGCCAGCAGCCGCGGTTTTAGGGAGACTGAAGCTTTCTTT
TRBD1 | . | TRBJ2-1 | TRBV14 | CASSPRLTGGEQFF | TGTGCCAGCAGCCCCCGCCTGACAGGGGGTGAGCAGTTCTTC
. | once | TRBJ2-1 | TRBV4-1 | CASSGGASYNEQFF | TGCGCCAGCAGCGGAGGGGCATCCTACAATGAGCAGTTCTTC
. | . | TRBJ1-2 | TRBV5-1 | CASSPGATNYGYTF | TGCGCCAGCAGCCCCGGAGCAACTAACTATGGCTACACCTTC
. | . | TRBJ2-2 | TRBV29-1 | CSVRLNTGELFF | TGCAGCGTCAGATTAAACACCGGGGAGCTGTTTTTT
. | . | TRBJ1-2 | TRBV7-2 | CASSSERGYGYTF | TGTGCCAGCAGCTCGGAACGGGGCTATGGCTACACCTTC
. | . | TRBJ1-1 | TRBV11-2 | CASSFRPAGAAFF | TGTGCCAGCAGCTTCCGGCCTGCGGGTGCGGCTTTCTTT
TRBD1 | . | TRBJ1-6 | TRBV7-2 | CASSSTGESPLHF | TGTGCCAGCAGTTCGACAGGGGAATCACCCCTCCACTTT
TRBD2 | few | TRBJ2-1 | TRBV2 | CASSAISGDYNEQFF | TGTGCCAGCAGCGCCATTAGCGGGGACTACAATGAGCAGTTCTTC
. | . | TRBJ2-1 | TRBV7-9 | CASSLVGSHNEQFF | TGTGCCAGCAGCTTAGTGGGCAGCCACAATGAGCAGTTCTTC
. | . | TRBJ2-2 | TRBV19 | CASRTGNTGELFF | TGTGCCAGTAGGACAGGGAACACCGGGGAGCTGTTTTTT
. | few | TRBJ1-3 | TRBV4-3 | CASSQDLSGYGTIYF | TGCGCCAGCAGCCAAGATCTTTCAGGGTACGGCACCATATATTTT
. | . | TRBJ1-6 | TRBV4-3 | CASSQGRTAPPLHF | TGCGCCAGCAGCCAAGGGAGGACAGCTCCACCCCTCCACTTT
. | . | TRBJ2-7 | TRBV5-3 | CARSLSRGPEQYF | TGTGCCAGAAGCTTGTCCCGAGGTCCCGAGCAGTACTTC
. | . | TRBJ1-5 | TRBV30 | CAWSNGGNQPQHF | TGTGCCTGGAGCAACGGGGGCAATCAGCCCCAGCATTTT
TRBD1 | . | TRBJ2-3 | TRBV20-1 | CSAPGGQRQYF | TGCAGTGCACCAGGGGGTCAGCGGCAGTATTTT
TRBD2 | . | TRBJ2-2 | TRBV28 | CASSLKRETGELFF | TGTGCCAGCAGTTTGAAGCGGGAAACCGGGGAGCTGTTTTTT
TRBD1 | . | TRBJ2-3 | TRBV7-2 | CASSFFGQGTDTQYF | TGTGCCAGCAGCTTCTTTGGACAGGGGACAGATACGCAGTATTTT
TRBD1 | . | TRBJ1-6 | TRBV6-5 | CASSYLTGGFSPLHF | TGTGCCAGCAGTTACTTGACAGGGGGCTTTTCACCCCTCCACTTT
. | . | TRBJ2-7 | TRBV4-2 | CASSQEDSLSSTEQYF | TGTGCCAGCAGCCAAGAGGACTCTTTGTCGTCTACCGAGCAGTACTTC
. | . | TRBJ2-7 | TRBV28 | CASSHRQAVSIYEQYF | TGTGCCAGCAGCCATAGACAGGCTGTCTCGATCTACGAGCAGTACTTC
. | . | TRBJ1-1 | TRBV7-2 | CVAGPGAFF | TGTGTCGCAGGGCCTGGAGCTTTCTTT
TRBD2 | once | TRBJ2-1 | TRBV6-9 | CASPLAGEKWVGEQFF | TGTGCCTCCCCCTTGGCGGGAGAGAAGTGGGTAGGTGAGCAGTTCTTC
. | . | TRBJ1-4 | TRBV5-1 | CASSLVQGEKLFF | TGCGCCAGCAGCTTGGTGCAGGGCGAAAAACTGTTTTTT
TRBD2 | . | TRBJ2-1 | TRBV11-2 | CASSRVIAGGLGNNEQFF | TGTGCCAGCAGCCGAGTTATAGCGGGGGGCCTGGGGAACAATGAGCAGTTCTTC
TRBD2 | many | TRBJ2-3 | TRBV6-4 | CASSLAANADTQYF | TGTGCCAGCAGTCTAGCGGCAAACGCAGATACGCAGTATTTT
TRBD1 | . | TRBJ2-2 | TRBV9 | CASSRTDRDTGELFF | TGTGCCAGCAGCCGAACGGACAGGGACACCGGGGAGCTGTTTTTT
. | . | TRBJ1-1 | TRBV14 | CASSQERGANTEAFF | TGTGCCAGCAGCCAAGAACGAGGTGCCAACACTGAAGCTTTCTTT
. | . | TRBJ2-7 | TRBV9 | CASSPRIYEQYF | TGTGCCAGCAGCCCCAGGATCTACGAGCAGTACTTC
. | . | TRBJ2-5 | TRBV7-2 | CASSLAHGGGRETQYF | TGTGCCAGCAGCTTAGCGCATGGCGGGGGCCGGGAGACCCAGTACTTC
TRBD1 | . | TRBJ1-2 | TRBV28 | CASRPPPGQGGYGYTF | TGTGCCAGCAGACCACCTCCGGGACAGGGGGGCTATGGCTACACCTTC
TRBD1 | . | TRBJ2-1 | TRBV2 | CASSPDRVTYNEQFF | TGTGCCAGCAGTCCCGACAGGGTCACCTACAATGAGCAGTTCTTC
. | . | TRBJ1-2 | TRBV6-6 | CASSYSERFGYTF | TGTGCCAGCAGTTACAGCGAAAGGTTTGGCTACACCTTC
TRBD1 | . | TRBJ1-6 | TRBV7-6 | CASSPTGEYSPLHF | TGTGCCAGCAGCCCGACAGGGGAATACTCACCCCTCCACTTT
. | few | TRBJ2-2 | TRBV5-4 | CASSNYGELFF | TGTGCCAGCAGCAACTACGGGGAGCTGTTTTTT
TRBD2 | . | TRBJ2-1 | TRBV4-3 | CASSQDRGRGGWGEQFF | TGCGCCAGCAGCCAAGATCGGGGGCGGGGGGGGTGGGGTGAGCAGTTCTTC
TRBD2 | . | TRBJ2-7 | TRBV5-8 | CASSFHGGRGGISYEQYF | TGTGCCAGCAGCTTCCACGGGGGGCGCGGGGGGATCTCCTACGAGCAGTACTTC
TRBD2 | few | TRBJ2-1 | TRBV6-5 | CASSLAASNEQFF | TGTGCCAGCAGTCTAGCGGCTTCCAATGAGCAGTTCTTC
. | . | TRBJ1-1 | TRBV6-5 | CASSYSKRGRHTEAFF | TGTGCCAGCAGTTACTCGAAACGAGGGCGGCACACTGAAGCTTTCTTT